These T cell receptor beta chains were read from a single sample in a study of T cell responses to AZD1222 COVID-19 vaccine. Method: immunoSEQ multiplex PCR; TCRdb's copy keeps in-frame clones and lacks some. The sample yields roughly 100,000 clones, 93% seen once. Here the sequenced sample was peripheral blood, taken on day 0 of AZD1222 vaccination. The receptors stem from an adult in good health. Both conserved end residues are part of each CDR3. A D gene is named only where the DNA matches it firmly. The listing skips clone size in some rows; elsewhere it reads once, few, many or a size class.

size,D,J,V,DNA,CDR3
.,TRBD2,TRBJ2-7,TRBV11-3,TGTGCCAGCAGCTTCGGGAGGGCATCCTACGAGCAGTACTTC,CASSFGRASYEQYF
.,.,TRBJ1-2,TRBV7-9,TGTGCCAGCAGCAGAGACAGATACTATGGCTACACCTTC,CASSRDRYYGYTF
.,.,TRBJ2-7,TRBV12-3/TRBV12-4,TGTGCCAGCAGTCCGGGGATTTACGAGCAGTACTTC,CASSPGIYEQYF
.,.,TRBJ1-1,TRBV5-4,TGTGCCAGCAGGTCCGACTTAAACACTGAAGCTTTCTTT,CASRSDLNTEAFF
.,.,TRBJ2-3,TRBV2,TGTGCCAGCAGTCGGGGGACTCGCACAGATACGCAGTATTTT,CASSRGTRTDTQYF
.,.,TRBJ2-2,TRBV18,TGTGCCAGCTCACTGGGGAATGCGAACACCGGGGAGCTGTTTTTT,CASSLGNANTGELFF
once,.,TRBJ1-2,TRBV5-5,TGTGCCAGCAGCCCAAAGGCCGAGGGCTATGGCTACACCTTC,CASSPKAEGYGYTF
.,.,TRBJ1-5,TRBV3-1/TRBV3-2,TGTGCCAGCAGCCGTGGGTTAAATCAGCCCCAGCATTTT,CASSRGLNQPQHF
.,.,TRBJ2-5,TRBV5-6,TGTGCCAGCAGCTTACAAGAGACCCAGTACTTC,CASSLQETQYF
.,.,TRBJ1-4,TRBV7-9,TGTGCCAGCGGTTTACCGGGACCGCGAGTGGGGAAACTGTTTTTT,CASGLPGPRVGKLFF
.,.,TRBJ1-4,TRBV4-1,TGCGCCAGCAGTTATGGACAGCGTGAAAAACTGTTTTTT,CASSYGQREKLFF
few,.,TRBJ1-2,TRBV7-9,TGTGCCAGCAGCTTATCGGGCGGGGCCGATGGCTACACCTTC,CASSLSGGADGYTF
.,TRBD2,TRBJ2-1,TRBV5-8,TGTGCCAGCAGCCCTCTAGCGGGAGGACCCAATGAGCAGTTCTTC,CASSPLAGGPNEQFF
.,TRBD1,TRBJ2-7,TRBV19,TGTGCCAGTAGTGAAACCGGGACAGGGGTCTACGAGCAGTACTTC,CASSETGTGVYEQYF
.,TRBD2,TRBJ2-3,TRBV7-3,TGTGCCAGCAGCTCAGGACTAGCGTCCACAGATACGCAGTATTTT,CASSSGLASTDTQYF
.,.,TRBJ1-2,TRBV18,TGTGCCAGCTCACCCAACGGGGGTAGAGCTGCCTATGGCTACACCTTC,CASSPNGGRAAYGYTF
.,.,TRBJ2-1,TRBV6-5,TGTGCCGGGGGGTTGAGACGGGAAGGTGAGCAGTTCTTC,CAGGLRREGEQFF
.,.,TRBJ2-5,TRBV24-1,TGTGCCACCAGTGATTCCAACCTGGCGGAGACCCAGTACTTC,CATSDSNLAETQYF
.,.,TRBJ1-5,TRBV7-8,TGTGCCAGCAGCCCAGGGACAAGGCGAGATCAGCCCCAGCATTTT,CASSPGTRRDQPQHF
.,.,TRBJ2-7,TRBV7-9,TGTGCCAGCAGCTCAGCGACGGCCTACGAGCAGTACTTC,CASSSATAYEQYF
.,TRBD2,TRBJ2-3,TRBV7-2,TGTGCCAGCAGCCCCCCCGGGCTAGCGGGGGTGGATACGCAGTATTTT,CASSPPGLAGVDTQYF
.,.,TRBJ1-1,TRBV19,TGTGCCAGTAGTATTCACAGGGTGAACACTGAAGCTTTCTTT,CASSIHRVNTEAFF
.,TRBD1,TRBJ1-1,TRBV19,TGTGCCAGTAGGAGGACAGGGATGAACACTGAAGCTTTCTTT,CASRRTGMNTEAFF
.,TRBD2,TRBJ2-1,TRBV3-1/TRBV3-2,TGTGCCAGCAGCCCGTACTCGGCGGGAGGGAATGAGCAGTTCTTC,CASSPYSAGGNEQFF
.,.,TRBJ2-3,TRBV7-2,TGTGCCAGCAGCCTCAGTGCGAATACGCAGTATTTT,CASSLSANTQYF
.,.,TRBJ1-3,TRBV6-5,TGTGCCAGCAGGAGAACAGGGCTCGGGGGAAACACCATATATTTT,CASRRTGLGGNTIYF
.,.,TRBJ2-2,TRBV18,TGTGCCAGCTCACCTCGTAACACCGGGGAGCTGTTTTTT,CASSPRNTGELFF
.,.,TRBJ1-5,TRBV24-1,TGTGCCACCAGTAAGCCAGGGGACAATCAGCCCCAGCATTTT,CATSKPGDNQPQHF
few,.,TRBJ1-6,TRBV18,TGTGCCAGCTCACGGTCCTTGAATTCACCCCTCCACTTT,CASSRSLNSPLHF
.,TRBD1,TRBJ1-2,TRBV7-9,TGTGCCAGCAGCTTAGAGGACAGGGGATCTGGCTACACCTTC,CASSLEDRGSGYTF
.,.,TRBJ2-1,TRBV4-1,TGCGCCAGCAGCCAGGGCGGGATCGGCAATGAGCAGTTCTTC,CASSQGGIGNEQFF
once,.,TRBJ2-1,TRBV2,TGTGCCAGCAGCATGGAGGGGAATGAGCAGTTCTTC,CASSMEGNEQFF
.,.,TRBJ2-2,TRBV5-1,TGCGCCAGCAGCGACGGAGCTGGCACCGGGGAGCTGTTTTTT,CASSDGAGTGELFF
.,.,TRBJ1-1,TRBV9,TGTGCCAGCAGCGTCCCGGGCGGTGAAGCTTTCTTT,CASSVPGGEAFF
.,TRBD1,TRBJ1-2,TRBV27,TGTGCCAGCAGTCCGGGGACAGGGGGTGACTATGGCTACACCTTC,CASSPGTGGDYGYTF
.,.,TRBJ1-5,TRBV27,TGTGCCAGCGGGGGGGGCAATCAGCCCCAGCATTTT,CASGGGNQPQHF
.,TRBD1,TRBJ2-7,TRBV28,TGTGCCAGCTCCGGGACAGGGGACGAGCAGTACTTC,CASSGTGDEQYF
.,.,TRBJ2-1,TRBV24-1,TGTGCCACCTTACGGGAGAGATTCAATGAGCAGTTCTTC,CATLRERFNEQFF
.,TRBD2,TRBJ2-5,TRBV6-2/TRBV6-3,TGTGCCAGCAGTCGACTAGCGGGATATGAGACCCAGTACTTC,CASSRLAGYETQYF